This is a list of T cell receptor beta chains from one sample in a study of OX40 agonist ivuxolimab in advanced cancers. Measured with immunoSEQ multiplex PCR; TCRdb has only the in-frame clones, and not every one. This sample has over 50,000 clones, with 82% found just once. The sample here was CD4+ or CD8+ T cells sorted from blood, taken in a trial of the OX40 agonist ivuxolimab. The receptor source for this set is an adult with an advanced solid tumor such as melanoma, head and neck, liver or kidney cancer. CDR3s include the opening cysteine and the closing phenylalanine or tryptophan. The D gene is left open where the match is weak. The size field is filled for only some rows; it gives once, few, many or a size class.

j_gene: TRBJ2-2; d_gene: TRBD1; abundance: few; v_gene: TRBV19; len: 16; CDR3aa: CASSPGTGGLTGELFF; CDR3nt: TGTGCCAGTAGTCCCGGGACAGGGGGCCTCACCGGGGAGCTGTTTTTT
j_gene: TRBJ2-7; d_gene: -; abundance: -; v_gene: TRBV6-6; len: 13; CDR3aa: CASSQGLTYEQYF; CDR3nt: TGTGCCAGCAGTCAGGGCCTGACCTACGAGCAGTACTTC
j_gene: TRBJ1-2; d_gene: -; abundance: -; v_gene: TRBV6-4; len: 17; CDR3aa: CASSLGVQSQGYYGYTF; CDR3nt: TGTGCCAGCAGCCTAGGGGTCCAATCACAGGGCTACTATGGCTACACCTTC
j_gene: TRBJ2-5; d_gene: TRBD1; abundance: -; v_gene: TRBV5-1; len: 14; CDR3aa: CASTRTGGVETQYF; CDR3nt: TGCGCCAGCACAAGGACAGGGGGGGTGGAGACCCAGTACTTC
j_gene: TRBJ2-1; d_gene: -; abundance: -; v_gene: TRBV5-1; len: 16; CDR3aa: CASSLVTSSSYNEQFF; CDR3nt: TGCGCCAGCAGCTTGGTCACCTCGAGCTCCTACAATGAGCAGTTCTTC
j_gene: TRBJ2-2; d_gene: TRBD2; abundance: -; v_gene: TRBV10-3; len: 17; CDR3aa: CAISESAGSINTGELFF; CDR3nt: TGTGCCATCAGTGAGTCAGCGGGAAGCATAAACACCGGGGAGCTGTTTTTT
j_gene: TRBJ2-5; d_gene: TRBD2; abundance: -; v_gene: TRBV27; len: 17; CDR3aa: CASSHGGGLAGEETQYF; CDR3nt: TGTGCCAGCAGTCATGGGGGGGGACTAGCGGGAGAAGAGACCCAGTACTTC
j_gene: TRBJ2-7; d_gene: -; abundance: -; v_gene: TRBV21-1; len: 15; CDR3aa: CASSKQALRPYEQYF; CDR3nt: TGTGCCAGCAGCAAACAAGCCCTGCGCCCCTACGAGCAGTACTTC
j_gene: TRBJ2-7; d_gene: -; abundance: -; v_gene: TRBV5-5; len: 15; CDR3aa: CASSLAGGQSYEQYF; CDR3nt: TGTGCCAGCAGCTTGGCCGGGGGACAGTCCTACGAGCAGTACTTC
j_gene: TRBJ1-1; d_gene: -; abundance: -; v_gene: TRBV18; len: 12; CDR3aa: CASSRTREGAFF; CDR3nt: TGTGCCAGCTCACGGACCCGGGAGGGAGCTTTCTTT
j_gene: TRBJ2-1; d_gene: TRBD2; abundance: -; v_gene: TRBV11-2; len: 14; CDR3aa: CASSQVLANNEQFF; CDR3nt: TGTGCCAGCAGTCAGGTACTAGCGAACAATGAGCAGTTCTTC
j_gene: TRBJ2-1; d_gene: TRBD2; abundance: -; v_gene: TRBV15; len: 14; CDR3aa: CATSRDLGTRIRFF; CDR3nt: TGTGCCACCAGCAGAGATCTGGGGACTAGAATCAGGTTCTTC
j_gene: TRBJ1-2; d_gene: -; abundance: few; v_gene: TRBV9; len: 14; CDR3aa: CASSAHEGPYGYTF; CDR3nt: TGTGCCAGCAGCGCCCATGAGGGCCCCTATGGCTACACCTTC
j_gene: TRBJ2-1; d_gene: -; abundance: -; v_gene: TRBV7-3; len: 15; CDR3aa: CASSLQHSPYNEQFF; CDR3nt: TGTGCCAGCAGCTTACAGCACTCCCCCTACAATGAGCAGTTCTTC
j_gene: TRBJ2-6; d_gene: -; abundance: few; v_gene: TRBV30; len: 13; CDR3aa: CAWSVTGANVLTF; CDR3nt: TGTGCCTGGAGTGTAACTGGGGCCAACGTCCTGACTTTC
j_gene: TRBJ2-5; d_gene: TRBD1; abundance: -; v_gene: TRBV13; len: 12; CDR3aa: CASGQGEKTQYF; CDR3nt: TGTGCCAGCGGACAGGGGGAGAAGACCCAGTACTTC
j_gene: TRBJ2-2; d_gene: TRBD1; abundance: -; v_gene: TRBV6-6; len: 14; CDR3aa: CASRRPTGVGELFF; CDR3nt: TGTGCCAGCAGGCGCCCGACAGGGGTCGGGGAGCTGTTTTTT